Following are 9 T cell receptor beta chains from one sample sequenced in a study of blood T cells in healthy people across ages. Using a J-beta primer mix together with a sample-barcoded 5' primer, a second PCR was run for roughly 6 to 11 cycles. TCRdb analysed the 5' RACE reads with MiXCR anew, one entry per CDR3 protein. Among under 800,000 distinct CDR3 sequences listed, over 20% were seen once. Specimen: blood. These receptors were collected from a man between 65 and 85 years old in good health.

The DNA for the CDR3 is TGTGCCGCCGGCCCTGGGACAGACACCGGGGAGCTGTTTTTT. Translating it yields CAAGPGTDTGELFF. V usage is TRBV24-1 and J usage is TRBJ2-2, with 7 bases matching TRBD1. The junction had 9 bases not matched to a gene; V was cut back by 12 bases and J by 3 bases. CDR3 length: 14 residues. From germline, CDR1 is KGHDR and CDR2 SFDVKD.

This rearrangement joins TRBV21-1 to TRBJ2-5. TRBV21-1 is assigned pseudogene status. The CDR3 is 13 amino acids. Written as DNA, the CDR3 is TGTGCCAGCAGCAAAACGGGTACAGAGACCCAGTACTTC. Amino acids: CASSKTGTETQYF.

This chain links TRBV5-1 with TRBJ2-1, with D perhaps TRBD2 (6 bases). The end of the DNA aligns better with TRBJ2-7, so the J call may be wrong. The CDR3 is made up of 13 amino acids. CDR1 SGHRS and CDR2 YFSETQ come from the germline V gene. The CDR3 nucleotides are TGCGCCAGCAGCGTCAACCTAGCGCTCGAGCAGTACTTC. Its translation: CASSVNLALEQYF.

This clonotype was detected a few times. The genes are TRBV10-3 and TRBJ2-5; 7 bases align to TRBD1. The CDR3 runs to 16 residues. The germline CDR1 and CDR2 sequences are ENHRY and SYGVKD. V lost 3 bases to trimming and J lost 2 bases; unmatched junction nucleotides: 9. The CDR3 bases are TGTGCCATCAGTGACCCAGGGTGGGACAGACAAGAGACCCAGTACTTC. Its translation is CAISDPGWDRQETQYF.

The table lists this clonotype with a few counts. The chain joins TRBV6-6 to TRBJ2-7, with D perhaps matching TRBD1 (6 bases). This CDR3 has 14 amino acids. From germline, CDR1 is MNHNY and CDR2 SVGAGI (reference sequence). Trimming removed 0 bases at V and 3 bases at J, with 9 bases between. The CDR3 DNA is TGTGCCAGCAGTTACTCCGGACAGTTCTACGAGCAGTACTTC. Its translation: CASSYSGQFYEQYF.

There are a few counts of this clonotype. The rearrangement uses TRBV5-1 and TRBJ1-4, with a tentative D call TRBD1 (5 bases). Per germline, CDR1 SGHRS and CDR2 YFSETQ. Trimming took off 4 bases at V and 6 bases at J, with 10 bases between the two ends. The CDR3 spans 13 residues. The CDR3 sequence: CASSTGRYEKLFF. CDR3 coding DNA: TGCGCCAGCAGCACAGGACGGTATGAAAAACTGTTTTTT. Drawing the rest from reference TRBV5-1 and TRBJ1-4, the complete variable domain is KAGVTQTPRYLIKTRGQQVTLSCSPISGHRSVSWYQQTPGQGLQFLFEYFSETQRNKGNFPGRFSGRQFSNSRSEMNVSTLELGDSALYLCASSTGRYEKLFFGSGTQLSVL.

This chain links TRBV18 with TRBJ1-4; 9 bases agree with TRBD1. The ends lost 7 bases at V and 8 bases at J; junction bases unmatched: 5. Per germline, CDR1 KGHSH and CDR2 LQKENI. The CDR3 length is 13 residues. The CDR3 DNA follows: TGTGCCAGCTACAGGGGGCTTGGAGAAAAACTGTTTTTT. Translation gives CASYRGLGEKLFF.

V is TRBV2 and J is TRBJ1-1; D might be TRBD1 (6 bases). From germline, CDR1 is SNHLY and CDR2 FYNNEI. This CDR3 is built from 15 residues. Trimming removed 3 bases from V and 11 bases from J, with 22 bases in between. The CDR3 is CASSERTGISIEAFF. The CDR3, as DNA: TGTGCCAGCAGTGAGAGAACAGGGATTAGTATTGAGGCTTTCTTT.

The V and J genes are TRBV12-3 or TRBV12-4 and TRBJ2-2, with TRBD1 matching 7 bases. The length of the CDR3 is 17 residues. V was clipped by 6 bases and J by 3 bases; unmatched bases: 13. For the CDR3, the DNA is TGTGCCAGCAGCCCCGCCCTTTCGACAGGGCACACCGGGGAGCTGTTTTTT. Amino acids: CASSPALSTGHTGELFF.